The entry below gives a single T cell receptor (beta chain) sequence along with its context. The antigen remains undetermined. This sample was included in a study of cytomegalovirus exposure and HLA in healthy donors. Study-level points and caveats: CMV antigen specificity was confirmed in vitro for a few CMV-associated chains.

Sequenced by immunoSEQ multiplex PCR; TCRdb stores in-frame clones only, minus some. The sample holds tens of thousands of clones, over 85% seen once. Separate from the roughly 700-subject first cohort, the roughly 120-subject validation cohort was the one that the donors belonged to. Germline-derived CDR1 and CDR2 are ENHRY and SYGVKD. The CDR3 is 16 residues long. Trimming stripped 4 bases from V and 0 bases from J, with 12 bases between. The chain couples TRBV10-3 to TRBJ2-2, with no clear D. The sample taken for sequencing was PBMCs. This receptor was taken from a woman aged 25 to 39 in good health and CMV-seropositive. The CDR3 here is CAISVSSGSNTGELFF. The CDR3 DNA reads as TGTGCCATCAGTGTCTCTAGTGGGTCGAACACCGGGGAGCTGTTTTTT.